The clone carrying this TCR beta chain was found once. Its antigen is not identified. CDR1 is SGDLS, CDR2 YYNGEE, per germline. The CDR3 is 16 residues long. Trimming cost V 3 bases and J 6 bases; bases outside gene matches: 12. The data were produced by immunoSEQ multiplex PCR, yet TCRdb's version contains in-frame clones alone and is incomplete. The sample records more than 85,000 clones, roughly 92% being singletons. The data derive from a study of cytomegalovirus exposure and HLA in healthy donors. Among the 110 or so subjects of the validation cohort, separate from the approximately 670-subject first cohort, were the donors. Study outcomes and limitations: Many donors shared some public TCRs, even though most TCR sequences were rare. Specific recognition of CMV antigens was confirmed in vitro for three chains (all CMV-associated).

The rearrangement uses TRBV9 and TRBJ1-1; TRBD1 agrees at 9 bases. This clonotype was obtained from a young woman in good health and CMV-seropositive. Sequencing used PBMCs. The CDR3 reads CASSAEGGQGIPEAFF. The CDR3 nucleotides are TGTGCCAGCAGCGCCGAAGGGGGACAGGGTATACCTGAAGCTTTCTTT.